What follows are 14 T cell receptor beta chains derived from one specimen sequenced in a study of T cell responses to AZD1222 COVID-19 vaccine. Measured with immunoSEQ multiplex PCR; TCRdb has only the in-frame clones, and not every one. Of about 76,000 clones listed, roughly nine tenths are singletons. The source was peripheral blood, collected on day 0 of AZD1222 vaccination. The source of these receptors is an adult in good health.

The CDR3 loop is CASSLATGGYNEQFF. The CDR3 nucleotides are TGTGCCAGCAGCTTAGCAACAGGGGGCTACAATGAGCAGTTCTTC. This sequence joins TRBV11-2 and TRBJ2-1; 8 bases agree with TRBD1. Germline lookup yields CDR1 SGHAT and CDR2 FQNNGV. J lost 3 bases, V lost 1 base, and 2 bases had no gene match. The CDR3 extends over 15 amino acids.

The J gene is TRBJ1-4, the V gene TRBV6-1, with 8 bases aligning to TRBD1. From germline, CDR1 is MNHNS and CDR2 SASEGT. J lost 8 bases, V lost 3 bases, and 2 bases had no gene match. The CDR3 length is 13 residues. The CDR3 region has the DNA TGTGCCAGCAGTGACAGGGGGCAGGAAAAACTGTTTTTT. The encoded protein is CASSDRGQEKLFF.

The chain combines TRBV3-1 (or the pseudogene TRBV3-2) with TRBJ1-1; TRBD1 agrees at 9 bases. Unmatched junction bases numbered 3, after V lost 4 bases and J lost 3 bases. This CDR3 has 14 amino acids. Germline assignment: CDR1 LGHDT and CDR2 YNNKEL (reference sequence). CDR3 in DNA: TGTGCCAGCAGCCCGGACAGGGGAGACACTGAAGCTTTCTTT. Its protein is CASSPDRGDTEAFF.

The chain is built from TRBV3-1 (or the pseudogene TRBV3-2) and TRBJ1-1, with no clear D. Trimming removed 6 bases at V and 4 bases at J, with 15 bases between. Per the germline V gene, CDR1 is LGHDT and CDR2 is YNNKEL (reference sequence). This CDR3 is built from 14 residues. The CDR3 sequence is CASRYKGGSTEAFF. For the CDR3, the DNA is TGTGCCAGCAGGTATAAGGGCGGTAGCACTGAAGCTTTCTTT.

CDR3 coding DNA: TGTGCCAGCAGCCTGGGAGGGGGGACAGCCTACGAGCAGTACTTC. Protein sequence: CASSLGGGTAYEQYF. The V call is TRBV7-9, the J call TRBJ2-7; D possibly matches TRBD1 or TRBD2 (7 bases each). The V and J ends lost 5 bases and 2 bases respectively, with 16 bases between them. This CDR3 region has 15 residues. Germline V lookup: CDR1 SEHNR, CDR2 FQNEAQ (reference sequence).

V and J are TRBV19 and TRBJ1-4, with no clear D. V was pared by 4 bases and J by 8 bases, with 5 bases between. CDR3 length: 11 amino acids. The V gene's germline CDR1 is LNHDA and CDR2 SQIVND (reference sequence). The CDR3 DNA reads TGTGCCAGTAGTACTTACGAAAAACTGTTTTTT. This codes for CASSTYEKLFF. The whole variable domain, remainder taken from reference TRBV19 and TRBJ1-4, is DGGITQSPKYLFRKEGQNVTLSCEQNLNHDAMYWYRQDPGQGLRLIYYSQIVNDFQKGDIAEGYSVSREKKESFPLTVTSAQKNPTAFYLCASSTYEKLFFGSGTQLSVL.

J is TRBJ1-2 and V is TRBV30; 11 bases line up with TRBD1. Per germline, CDR1 GTSNPN and CDR2 SVGIG (reference sequence). The V and J ends lost 5 bases and 6 bases, in that order; junction bases with no gene match: 11. The CDR3 runs 15 residues. The CDR3 nucleotides read TGTGCCTGGGGACTGTGGACAGGGGGCACAGATGGCTACACCTTC. Translation gives CAWGLWTGGTDGYTF.

The V and J genes are TRBV6-5 and TRBJ2-7; D perhaps matches TRBD2 (5 bases). V gave up 2 bases and J gave up 5 bases, with 16 bases separating them. CDR1 and CDR2 (germline): MNHEY, SVGAGI. The CDR3 spans 15 residues. CDR3 nucleotides: TGTGCCAGCAGTTACCCAAGAGTCGGGATCGACGAGCAGTACTTC. Translating it yields CASSYPRVGIDEQYF.

The chain couples TRBV10-3 to TRBJ1-2; D is unclear. This CDR3 has 16 residues. CDR1 and CDR2 (germline): ENHRY, SYGVKD. V shed 2 bases and J shed 3 bases, with 16 bases lying between them. The CDR3 DNA reads TGTGCCATCAGTGAGATGAAGTATACAGCACACTATGGCTACACCTTC. It is translated as CAISEMKYTAHYGYTF.

The chain recombines TRBV29-1 with TRBJ1-2; D gene unclear. The CDR3 runs 13 residues. Germline V gene data show CDR1 as SQVTM and CDR2 as ANQGSEA. V was shortened by 3 bases and J by 0 bases, with 8 bases between the two germline ends. CDR3 sequence: CSVEYGANYGYTF. CDR3 DNA sequence: TGCAGCGTTGAGTATGGGGCTAACTATGGCTACACCTTC. The full variable domain, completed using reference TRBV29-1 and TRBJ1-2, is SAVISQKPSRDICQRGTSLTIQCQVDSQVTMMFWYRQQPGQSLTLIATANQGSEATYESGFVIDKFPISRPNLTFSTLTVSNMSPEDSSIYLCSVEYGANYGYTFGSGTRLTVV.

This chain joins TRBV30 and TRBJ1-1; D is unresolved. With 0 bases removed from V and 5 bases from J, the gap between germline ends came to 13 bases. The germline gives CDR1 GTSNPN, CDR2 SVGIG (reference sequence). The CDR3 covers 14 residues. The CDR3 DNA follows: TGTGCCTGGAGTGTTGGTGACCACGGAACTGAAGCTTTCTTT. Its translation is CAWSVGDHGTEAFF. The complete variable domain, with remaining parts taken from reference TRBV30 and TRBJ1-1, reads SQTIHQWPATLVQPVGSPLSLECTVEGTSNPNLYWYRQAAGRGLQLLFYSVGIGQISSEVPQNLSASRPQDRQFILSSKKLLLSDSGFYLCAWSVGDHGTEAFFGQGTRLTVV.

This chain links TRBV5-1 with TRBJ2-7, with TRBD1 as a possible D gene (6 bases). The germline V gene has CDR1 SGHRS and CDR2 YFSETQ. This CDR3 spans 16 amino acids. V was clipped by 0 bases and J by 4 bases, with 17 bases between them. The chain's CDR3 is CASSLDTSLGGYEQYF. In DNA, the CDR3 is TGCGCCAGCAGCTTGGATACCAGCCTAGGGGGATACGAGCAGTACTTC.

The chain has TRBV19 and TRBJ1-2; D is possibly TRBD1 (6 bases). Deletions cut 10 bases from V and 7 bases from J, with 19 bases between. Germline V gene sequence: CDR1 LNHDA, CDR2 SQIVND (reference sequence). The length of the CDR3 is 13 residues. CDR3 amino acids: CATRGPRGSGYTF. In DNA, the CDR3 is TGTGCCACACGGGGGCCAAGAGGAAGTGGCTACACCTTC.

The chain links TRBV6-1 to TRBJ1-1; perhaps TRBD1 as D (5 bases). V was clipped by 2 bases and J by 5 bases, with 9 bases between them. This CDR3 has 13 residues. CDR1 is MNHNS and CDR2 is SASEGT in the germline V gene. CDR3 bases: TGTGCCAGCAGTGAAACGACAGTTACTGAAGCTTTCTTT. It encodes CASSETTVTEAFF.